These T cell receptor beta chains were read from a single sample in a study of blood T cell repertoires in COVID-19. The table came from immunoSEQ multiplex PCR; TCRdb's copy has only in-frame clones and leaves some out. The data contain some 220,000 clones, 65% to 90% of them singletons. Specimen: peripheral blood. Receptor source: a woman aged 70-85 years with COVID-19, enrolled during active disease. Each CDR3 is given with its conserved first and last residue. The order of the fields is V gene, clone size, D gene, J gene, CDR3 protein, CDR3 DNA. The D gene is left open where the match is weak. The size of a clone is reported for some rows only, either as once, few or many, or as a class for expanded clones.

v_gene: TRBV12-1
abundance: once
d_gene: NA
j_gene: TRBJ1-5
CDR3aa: CASSFEGAVFYSNQPQHF
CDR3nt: TGTGCCAGCAGCTTTGAGGGGGCAGTTTTTTATAGCAATCAGCCCCAGCATTTT

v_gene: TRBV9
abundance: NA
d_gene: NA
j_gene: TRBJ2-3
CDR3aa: CASSVGRGGYSTDTQYF
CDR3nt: TGTGCCAGCAGCGTAGGGAGGGGAGGCTATAGCACAGATACGCAGTATTTT

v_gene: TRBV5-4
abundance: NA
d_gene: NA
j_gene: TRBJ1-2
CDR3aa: CASSLAGAGGGYTF
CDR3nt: TGTGCCAGCAGCTTGGCCGGTGCGGGGGGGGGCTACACCTTC

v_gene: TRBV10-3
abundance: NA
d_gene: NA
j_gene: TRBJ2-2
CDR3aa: CAIGRGTGNTGELFF
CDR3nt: TGTGCCATCGGGAGGGGGACAGGGAACACCGGGGAGCTGTTTTTT

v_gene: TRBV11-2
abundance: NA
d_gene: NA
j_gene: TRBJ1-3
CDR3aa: CASSARTAQSGNTIYF
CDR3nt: TGTGCCAGCAGCGCGAGGACAGCTCAGTCTGGAAACACCATATATTTT

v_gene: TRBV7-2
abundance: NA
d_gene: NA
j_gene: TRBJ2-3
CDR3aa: CASSLDPGSTDTQYF
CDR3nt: TGTGCCAGCAGCTTAGATCCAGGGAGCACAGATACGCAGTATTTT

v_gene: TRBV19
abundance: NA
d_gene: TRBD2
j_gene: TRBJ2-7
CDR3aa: CASSLRLAGAYEQYF
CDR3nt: TGTGCCAGTAGTTTACGACTAGCGGGAGCCTACGAGCAGTACTTC

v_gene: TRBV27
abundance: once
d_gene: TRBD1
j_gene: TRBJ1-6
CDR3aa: CASSRDRGPKYNSPLHF
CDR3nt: TGTGCCAGCAGCAGGGACAGGGGGCCTAAATATAATTCACCCCTCCACTTT

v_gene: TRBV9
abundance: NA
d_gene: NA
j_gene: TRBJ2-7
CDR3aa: CASSGNGTISEQYF
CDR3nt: TGTGCCAGCAGCGGAAACGGGACAATTAGCGAGCAGTACTTC

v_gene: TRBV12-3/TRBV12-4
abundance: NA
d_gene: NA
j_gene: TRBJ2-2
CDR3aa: CASSLGGPRELFF
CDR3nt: TGTGCCAGCAGCCTAGGGGGTCCCAGGGAGCTGTTTTTT

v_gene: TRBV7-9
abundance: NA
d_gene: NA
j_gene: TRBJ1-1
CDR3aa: CASSRDKNTEAFF
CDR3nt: TGTGCCAGCAGCCGCGACAAGAACACTGAAGCTTTCTTT

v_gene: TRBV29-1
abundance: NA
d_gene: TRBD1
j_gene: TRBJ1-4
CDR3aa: CSVARRGQGQSF
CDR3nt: TGCAGCGTCGCCCGAAGGGGACAGGGGCAGTCTTTT

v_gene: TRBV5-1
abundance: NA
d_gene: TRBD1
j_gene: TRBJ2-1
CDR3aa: CASSLDRGWGNEQFF
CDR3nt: TGCGCCAGCAGCTTAGACAGGGGATGGGGCAATGAGCAGTTCTTC